One sample yielded the 30 T cell receptor beta chains listed below, sequenced in a study of response to subunit inactivated influenza vaccine listed by TCRdb under 2018. Library construction relied on RT-PCR. The data were produced on an Illumina HiSeq 2500. TCRdb's own reprocessing of the public reads used fastp at Q25 and MiXCR and kept productive beta chains. Every distinct CDR3 protein forms one entry, paired with its most common genes and DNA. This sample is represented by some 500,000 distinct CDR3 sequences; 15% to 20% of them were singletons. 2.5% to 3.5% of the sample lies in the top ten. This material consisted of CD4+ T cells sorted from PBMCs, taken less than 30 months after vaccination. The receptor source for this set is a man aged 50-75 years who received an inactivated influenza vaccine. Donor details come from another sample of the same person, matched by shared clones.

The CDR3 sequence: CASSSPLLERSGNTIYF. CDR3 nucleotides: TGTGCCAGCAGTTCCCCCTTATTGGAAAGAAGCGGAAACACCATATATTTT. The chain employs TRBV9 and TRBJ1-3; D gene unclear. CDR1 and CDR2 from the germline V gene are SGDLS and YYNGEE. The length of the CDR3 is 17 residues. Trimming removed 5 bases at V and 4 bases at J, with 22 bases between.

Concerning this clonotype: One junction end disagrees with the germline gene, perhaps due to a read error. The V gene is TRBV10-3, the J gene TRBJ2-6, with TRBD1 matching over 7 bases. Germline CDR1 ENHRY, CDR2 SYGVKD. The CDR3 totals 16 residues. The CDR3 is CAIRRQGTSGANVPTF. In DNA form, the CDR3 reads TGTGCCATCAGGAGACAGGGAACCTCTGGGGCCAACGTCCCGACTTTC.

This clonotype was counted between two and nine times. This chain links TRBV7-2 with TRBJ2-7, with D possibly matching TRBD1 (6 bases). Trimming left V 0 bases short and J 3 bases short, with 15 bases between. CDR1 and CDR2 from the germline V gene are SGHTA and FQGNSA. The CDR3 totals 16 residues. The CDR3 protein is CASSLAHIGRGYEQYF. In DNA, the CDR3 is TGTGCCAGCAGCTTAGCGCACATCGGCAGGGGCTACGAGCAGTACTTC.

The V call is TRBV30, the J call TRBJ2-7; D might be TRBD2 (7 bases). The V and J ends lost 0 bases and 4 bases respectively, with 19 bases between them. The CDR3 covers 16 residues. Germline CDR1 reads GTSNPN; CDR2 reads SVGIG (reference sequence). This CDR3 reads CAWSVWSVQGLYEQYF. In DNA, the CDR3 is TGTGCCTGGAGTGTTTGGTCGGTACAGGGACTATACGAGCAGTACTTC.

Details on this clonotype: The junction shows a germline mismatch at one end, possibly a read error. The gene calls are TRBV12-3 or TRBV12-4 and TRBJ1-3; D unresolved. The CDR3 covers 16 residues. CDR3 region: CASSFRDMGSGNTVYF. CDR3 bases: TGTGCCAGCAGTTTTAGGGATATGGGATCTGGAAACACCGTATATTTT.

This clonotype was recorded at least ten times. The chain recombines TRBV4-3 with TRBJ1-3; D not resolved. The CDR3 has 15 residues. The germline V gene has CDR1 LGHNA and CDR2 YSLEER. V was clipped by 0 bases and J by 2 bases, with 8 bases between them. The CDR3 region has the DNA TGCGCCAGCAGCCAAGAACGGGCCCCTGGAAACACCATATATTTT. This encodes CASSQERAPGNTIYF.

The chain carries TRBV28 and TRBJ2-7, with a possible D match to TRBD2 (7 bases). The CDR3 has 15 amino acids. The V gene lost 7 bases and the J gene lost 2 bases, with 18 bases spanning the gap. The germline gives CDR1 MDHEN, CDR2 SYDVKM. This CDR3 reads CASTSGGSNTYEQYF. The CDR3 DNA reads as TGTGCCAGCACCTCGGGGGGCAGCAATACCTACGAGCAGTACTTC.

The CDR3 DNA reads TGTGCCAGCAGCCACGGGAGGTCCTCCTACAATGAGCAGTTCTTC. Its translation is CASSHGRSSYNEQFF. The rearrangement joins TRBV12-3 or TRBV12-4 to TRBJ2-1; TRBD2 matches 7 bases. CDR3 length equals 15 residues. V was pared by 6 bases and J by 0 bases, with 5 bases of the junction left unmatched.

Details on this clonotype: Being one base from a much bigger clone, this may be a read error. The chain recombines TRBV20-1 with TRBJ1-5; D gene unclear. Germline lookup yields CDR1 DFQATT and CDR2 SNEGSKA (reference sequence). CDR3 length equals 13 residues. With 3 bases removed from V and 4 bases from J, the gap between germline ends came to 10 bases. CDR3 protein: CSARSSYNQPQHF. CDR3 sequence (DNA): TGCAGTGCTAGGAGCAGCTATAATCAGCCCCAGCATTTT.

The V gene is TRBV6-5, the J gene TRBJ2-3; D unclear. Germline V CDR1 and CDR2: MNHEY, SVGAGI. Trimming removed 0 bases at V and 6 bases at J, with 13 bases between. The CDR3 contains 15 residues. The CDR3: CASSYSTMTLDTQYF. The DNA of the CDR3 is TGTGCCAGCAGTTACTCCACGATGACGCTTGATACGCAGTATTTT.

This clonotype has only a few counts. The chain combines TRBV2 with TRBJ1-2; 9 bases line up with TRBD1. CDR1 and CDR2 (germline): SNHLY, FYNNEI. The CDR3 is made up of 14 amino acids. V shed 4 bases and J 1 base; nucleotides not matched to a gene: 1. CDR3 nucleotides: TGTGCCAGCAGTGGACAGGGGGTTAACTATGGCTACACCTTC. Amino acids: CASSGQGVNYGYTF.

A few counts support this clonotype. This chain connects TRBV14 to TRBJ2-7; 8 nucleotides match TRBD1. Germline V gives CDR1 SGHDN, CDR2 FVKESK. The CDR3 has 13 amino acids. The V segment lost 5 bases and the J segment 10 bases; nucleotides outside the gene matches: 10. CDR3 amino acids: CASSYILGQDQYF. Written as DNA, the CDR3 is TGTGCCAGCAGCTACATATTGGGACAGGACCAGTACTTC.

V gene TRBV28 combines with J gene TRBJ2-1; D is undetermined. Trimming removed 1 base at V and 3 bases at J, with 10 bases between. Germline CDR1 MDHEN, CDR2 SYDVKM. There are 15 residues in the CDR3. DNA of the CDR3: TGTGCCAGCAGTTTATCCCCCCCAGACTACAATGAGCAGTTCTTC. As protein: CASSLSPPDYNEQFF.

This sequence joins TRBV6-5 and TRBJ2-3; D possibly matches TRBD1 or TRBD2 (5 bases each). V dropped 0 bases and J dropped 4 bases, with 14 bases sitting between them. CDR1 is MNHEY, CDR2 SVGAGI, per germline. This CDR3 is 16 amino acids long. CDR3 region: CASSYSGPKPSDTQYF. CDR3 coding DNA: TGTGCCAGCAGTTACTCGGGACCGAAGCCCTCAGATACGCAGTATTTT.

This clonotype was counted between two and nine times. This sequence joins TRBV11-2 and TRBJ2-2, with 9 bases matching TRBD2. Germline V lookup: CDR1 SGHAT, CDR2 FQNNGV. With 1 base clipped from V and 0 bases from J, the junction kept 15 bases outside the gene matches. The CDR3 is made up of 21 amino acids. In DNA, the CDR3 is TGTGCCAGCAGCTTAGTTAGGACTAGCGCCGTTCAGACCGCGAACACCGGGGAGCTGTTTTTT. Protein: CASSLVRTSAVQTANTGELFF.

This clonotype was counted a few times. V gene TRBV2 combines with J gene TRBJ2-3; TRBD2 agrees at 10 bases. With 7 bases clipped from V and 6 bases from J, the junction kept 4 bases outside the gene matches. Germline lookup yields CDR1 SNHLY and CDR2 FYNNEI. The CDR3 runs 13 residues. The CDR3 sequence: CASTSGSWDTQYF. Written as DNA, the CDR3 is TGTGCCAGCACTAGCGGGAGTTGGGATACGCAGTATTTT. Supplemented by reference TRBV2 and TRBJ2-3, the full variable domain reads EPEVTQTPSHQVTQMGQEVILRCVPISNHLYFYWYRQILGQKVEFLVSFYNNEISEKSEIFDDQFSVERPDGSNFTLKIRSTKLEDSAMYFCASTSGSWDTQYFGPGTRLTVL.

This sequence joins TRBV28 and TRBJ2-2; D possibly matches TRBD1 or TRBD2 (5 bases each). This CDR3 is 16 amino acids long. Trimming took off 5 bases at V and 0 bases at J, with 13 bases between the two ends. Germline V CDR1 and CDR2: MDHEN, SYDVKM. The CDR3 region is CASSPRGTANTGELFF. CDR3 in DNA: TGTGCCAGCAGTCCCCGAGGGACCGCGAACACCGGGGAGCTGTTTTTT.

This clonotype was detected once. The rearrangement links TRBV4-2 to TRBJ2-7; 12 bases line up with TRBD2. Per the germline V gene, CDR1 is LGHNA and CDR2 is YNFKEQ. V lost 1 base, J lost 5 bases, and 6 bases stayed unmatched. This CDR3 has 16 residues. CDR3 protein: CASSQGPSGRDNEQYF. The CDR3 nucleotides read TGTGCCAGCAGCCAAGGACCTAGCGGGAGGGATAACGAGCAGTACTTC.

This clonotype was seen a few times. The chain carries TRBV7-3 and TRBJ2-1, with D unresolved. Per germline, CDR1 SGHTA and CDR2 FQGTGA. V dropped 2 bases and J dropped 5 bases, with 7 bases sitting between them. The CDR3 loop spans 13 amino acids. CDR3 sequence: CASSLSVNNEQFF. CDR3 coding DNA: TGTGCCAGCAGCTTATCAGTAAACAATGAGCAGTTCTTC.

This clonotype was found a few times. Written as DNA, the CDR3 is TGTGCCTGGAGTACAGCGGGTCAGCCCCAGCATTTT. It yields the protein CAWSTAGQPQHF. V gene TRBV30 combines with J gene TRBJ1-5; D uncertain. Trimming left V 2 bases short and J 6 bases short, with 8 bases between. CDR1 GTSNPN and CDR2 SVGIG come from the germline V gene (reference sequence). The CDR3 spans 12 residues.

The sample holds many counts of this clonotype. The gene calls are TRBV20-1 and TRBJ2-2, with 7 bases that match TRBD2. V shed 3 bases, J shed 7 bases, and the junction held 8 bases outside the gene matches. CDR1 and CDR2 from the germline V gene are DFQATT and SNEGSKA (reference sequence). This CDR3 is built from 14 residues. DNA of the CDR3: TGCAGTGCTAGGGGTGGCGGGAGTGACGGGGAGCTGTTTTTT. It encodes CSARGGGSDGELFF.

This chain connects TRBV14 to TRBJ2-1; D is unresolved. The CDR3 has 17 amino acids. Germline V gene data show CDR1 as SGHDN and CDR2 as FVKESK. Trimming removed 1 base from V and 4 bases from J, with 17 bases in between. CDR3 residues: CASSQGGAQRVYNEQFF. The CDR3 DNA reads TGTGCCAGCAGCCAAGGAGGTGCACAGCGCGTTTACAATGAGCAGTTCTTC.

This clonotype was recorded a few times. This sequence joins TRBV12-3 or TRBV12-4 and TRBJ2-3, with 8 bases aligning to TRBD2. This CDR3 spans 15 amino acids. J lost 6 bases, V lost 1 base, and 6 bases had no gene match. In DNA form, the CDR3 reads TGTGCCAGCAGTTTAGGCAGTGGCGGGGGGGATACGCAGTATTTT. Its protein product is CASSLGSGGGDTQYF.

This clonotype was found a few times. V usage is TRBV3-1 and J usage is TRBJ1-2; D is ambiguous. This CDR3 comprises 13 residues. Germline values: CDR1 LGHDT, CDR2 YNNKEL (reference sequence). V was pared by 1 base and J by 8 bases, with 11 bases between. Here the CDR3 reads CASSQAGPSGYTF. As DNA, the CDR3 is TGTGCCAGCAGCCAAGCCGGCCCCTCCGGCTACACCTTC.

The chain employs TRBV20-1 and TRBJ1-1, with a possible D match to TRBD1 (6 bases). V was trimmed by 6 bases and J by 7 bases, leaving 12 bases between them. The CDR3 has 11 amino acids. CDR1 is DFQATT, CDR2 SNEGSKA, per germline (reference sequence). The CDR3 protein is CSASQGIEAFF. In nucleotides, the CDR3 is TGCAGTGCGTCGCAGGGGATTGAAGCTTTCTTT.

This clonotype was picked up a small number of times. The V call is TRBV12-3 or TRBV12-4, the J call TRBJ2-7; 7 bases align to TRBD1. The V and J ends lost 2 bases and 2 bases, in that order; junction bases with no gene match: 6. CDR3 size: 15 residues. CDR3 amino acids: CASSLRGQLAYEQYF. Here the CDR3 DNA reads TGTGCCAGCAGTTTAAGGGGGCAGCTAGCCTACGAGCAGTACTTC.

This clonotype was detected many times. The V and J genes are TRBV11-2 and TRBJ2-1; 9 nucleotides match TRBD2. The CDR3 is made up of 16 amino acids. The germline gives CDR1 SGHAT, CDR2 FQNNGV. The trim removed 4 bases at V and 4 bases at J, leaving 8 bases unmatched. CDR3 in amino acids: CASSSHSGSFYNEQFF. In nucleotides, the CDR3 is TGTGCCAGCAGCTCCCATAGCGGGAGTTTTTACAATGAGCAGTTCTTC.

The rearrangement joins TRBV28 to TRBJ2-2; 7 nucleotides line up with TRBD2. This CDR3 contains 17 residues. V shed 1 base, J shed 8 bases, and the junction held 13 bases outside the gene matches. Germline V CDR1 and CDR2: MDHEN, SYDVKM. For the CDR3, the DNA is TGTGCCAGCAGTTTATTGCGGGACTACCACCTCGGGGGGGAGCTGTTTTTT. It yields the protein CASSLLRDYHLGGELFF.

The chain carries TRBV19 and TRBJ1-1, with 7 bases identical to TRBD1. The CDR3 has 14 residues. The J segment lost 0 bases and the V segment lost 6 bases, leaving 4 bases of the junction unmatched. The germline gives CDR1 LNHDA, CDR2 SQIVND (reference sequence). The CDR3 is CASRKGAMNTEAFF. The DNA for the CDR3 is TGTGCCAGTAGAAAGGGGGCCATGAACACTGAAGCTTTCTTT.

This clonotype appeared a few times. This sequence joins TRBV4-3 and TRBJ2-4; TRBD2 matches at 12 bases. Per the germline V gene, CDR1 is LGHNA and CDR2 is YSLEER. The CDR3 is 19 residues long. Unmatched junction bases numbered 10, after V lost 2 bases and J lost 2 bases. CDR3 coding DNA: TGCGCCAGCAGCCAAATTCTAGCGGGAGGGCCGAGGTCCAAAAACATTCAGTACTTC. Its protein product is CASSQILAGGPRSKNIQYF.